The 4 T cell receptor beta chains below come from one sample, sequenced in a study of post-analysis software for immune sequencing data. Study findings and constraints: Four to six TRBV segments (TRBV5-6, TRBV5-1 and TRBV20-1 among them) occurred more frequently in patients than in controls.

The authors incorporated unique molecular identifiers into the TCR beta cDNA libraries. One entry per CDR3 protein, called by TCRdb with MiXCR from the PCR reads. Of approximately 360,000 distinct CDR3 sequences in the sample, roughly 35% were seen once. No antigen has been assigned to these receptors. Sequences were obtained from blood. The receptors were gathered from a girl between 5 and 17 years old with multiple sclerosis.

The V call is TRBV4-1, the J call TRBJ2-5; TRBD1 matches at 8 bases. The J call is in doubt because the DNA end fits TRBJ2-7 better. From germline, CDR1 is MGHRA and CDR2 YSYEKL. This CDR3 has 14 residues. The CDR3 loop reads CASSQGTGWGEQYF. DNA of the CDR3: TGCGCCAGCAGCCAAGGGACAGGGTGGGGCGAGCAGTACTTC.

There are a few counts of this clonotype. V is TRBV20-1 and J is TRBJ2-3, with 7 nucleotides matching TRBD2. With 1 base clipped from V and 4 bases from J, the junction kept 11 bases outside the gene matches. CDR1 and CDR2 from the germline V gene are DFQATT and SNEGSKA (reference sequence). The CDR3 totals 16 residues. In DNA form, the CDR3 reads TGCAGTGCTAGAGGGAGAGCGGGGCCTCGGGCAGATACGCAGTATTTT. The encoded protein is CSARGRAGPRADTQYF.

The genes are TRBV6-6 and TRBJ1-5; a possible D gene is TRBD1 (6 bases). Per germline, CDR1 MNHNY and CDR2 SVGAGI (reference sequence). V dropped 7 bases and J dropped 4 bases, with 17 bases sitting between them. The length of the CDR3 is 15 residues. The DNA of the CDR3 is TGTGCCAGCACCCAAAGGGAGCAGGGGAATCAGCCCCAGCATTTT. It is translated as CASTQREQGNQPQHF.

This clonotype was recorded a few times. The J gene is TRBJ1-2, the V gene TRBV12-3 or TRBV12-4; 7 bases match TRBD1. The CDR3 covers 14 residues. V was clipped by 6 bases and J by 8 bases; unmatched bases: 12. The CDR3 sequence: CASSSGTDNRGYTF. CDR3 DNA sequence: TGTGCCAGCAGCTCCGGGACAGATAATCGGGGCTACACCTTC.